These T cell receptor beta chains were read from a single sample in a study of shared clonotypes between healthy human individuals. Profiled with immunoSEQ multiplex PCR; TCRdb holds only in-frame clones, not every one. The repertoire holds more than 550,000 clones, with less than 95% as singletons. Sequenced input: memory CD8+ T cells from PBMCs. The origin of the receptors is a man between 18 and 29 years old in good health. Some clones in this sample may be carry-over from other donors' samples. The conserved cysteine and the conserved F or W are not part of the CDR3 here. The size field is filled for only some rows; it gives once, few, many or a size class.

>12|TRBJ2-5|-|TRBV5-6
ASSLPGEGETQY
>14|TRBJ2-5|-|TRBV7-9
ASSVTGAMYQETQY
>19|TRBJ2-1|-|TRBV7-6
ASSLASRDFGGLSRNNEQF
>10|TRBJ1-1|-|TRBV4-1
ASSPGGTEAF
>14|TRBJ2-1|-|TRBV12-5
ASGYLSGGLYNEQF
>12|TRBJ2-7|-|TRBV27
ASSGWDNSYEQY
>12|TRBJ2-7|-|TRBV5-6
ASSSGQATYEQY
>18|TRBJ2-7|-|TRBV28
ASSYLIPLTSGINTYEQY
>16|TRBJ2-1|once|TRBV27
ASRSWRLGTGGNNEQF
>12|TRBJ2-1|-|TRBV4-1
ASSQAGGDDEQF
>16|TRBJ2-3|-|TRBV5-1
ASSLLYLVSERTDTQY
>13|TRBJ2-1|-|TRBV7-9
ASSYSDYSYNEQF
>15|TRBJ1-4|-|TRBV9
ASSVVRQEKIGEKLF
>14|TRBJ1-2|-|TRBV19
ASSMQGQGINYGYT
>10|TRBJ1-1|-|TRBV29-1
SVAGVNTEAF
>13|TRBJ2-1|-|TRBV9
ASSAPGHTYNEQF
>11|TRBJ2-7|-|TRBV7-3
ASSSGPGYEQY
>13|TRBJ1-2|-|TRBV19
ASSILQGANYGYT
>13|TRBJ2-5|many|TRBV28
ASRPGQGEVETQY
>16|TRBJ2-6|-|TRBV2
ASSGWDRGFSGANVLT
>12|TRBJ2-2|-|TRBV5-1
ASSWTGGTGELF
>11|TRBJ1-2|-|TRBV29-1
SVEDWPSYGYT
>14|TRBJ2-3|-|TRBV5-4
ASSYGPGRGQDTQY
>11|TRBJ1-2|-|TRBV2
ASSEGREGGYT
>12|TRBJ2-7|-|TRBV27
ASSMGLLPREQY
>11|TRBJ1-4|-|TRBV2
ASSEGEDEKLF